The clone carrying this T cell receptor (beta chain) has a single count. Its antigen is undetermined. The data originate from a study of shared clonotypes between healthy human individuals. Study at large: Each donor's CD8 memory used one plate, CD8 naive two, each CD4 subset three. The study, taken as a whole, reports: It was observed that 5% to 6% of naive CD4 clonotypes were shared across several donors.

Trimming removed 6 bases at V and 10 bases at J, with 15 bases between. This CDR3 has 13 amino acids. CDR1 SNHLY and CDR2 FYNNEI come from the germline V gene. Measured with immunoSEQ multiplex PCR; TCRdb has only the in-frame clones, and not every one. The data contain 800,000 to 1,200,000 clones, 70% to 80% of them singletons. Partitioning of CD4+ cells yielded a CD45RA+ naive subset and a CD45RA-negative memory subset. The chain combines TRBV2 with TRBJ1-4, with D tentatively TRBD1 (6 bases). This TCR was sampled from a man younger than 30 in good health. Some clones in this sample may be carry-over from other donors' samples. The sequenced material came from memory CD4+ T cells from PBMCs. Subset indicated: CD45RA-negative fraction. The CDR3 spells CASSPQGLGKLFF. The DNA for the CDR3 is TGTGCCAGCAGCCCCCAGGGGCTAGGAAAACTGTTTTTT.